This is a list of T cell receptor beta chains from one sample in a study of T cell responses to AZD1222 COVID-19 vaccine. Only in-frame clones appear in the TCRdb table, and some are missing; sequencing was by immunoSEQ multiplex PCR. In the table there are over 75,000 clones, roughly nine tenths of which are singletons. Source: peripheral blood, taken on day 0 of AZD1222 vaccination. The receptors originated from an adult in good health. Each CDR3 is given without its conserved first and last residue. The order of the fields is J gene, V gene, CDR3 protein.

TRBJ2-7,TRBV18,ASSPRDSGRSYEQY
TRBJ1-1,TRBV7-2,ASSFDQGWTEAF
TRBJ2-1,TRBV5-4,ASSSETGGGRV
TRBJ1-2,TRBV19,ASTSISGQGNYGYT
TRBJ2-3,TRBV11-2,ASTLFPGVQDTQY
TRBJ2-6,TRBV7-2,ASSLARWTEGRLTGANVLT
TRBJ1-1,TRBV6-1,ASSEATSQGAEAF
TRBJ2-7,TRBV18,ASSPTRDYYEQY
TRBJ1-2,TRBV29-1,SALTENYGYT
TRBJ2-7,TRBV19,ASSSRRGVSLSYEQY
TRBJ1-6,TRBV6-2/TRBV6-3,ASSSSLQGRGSPLH
TRBJ2-3,TRBV24-1,AYLPRAGLADTQY
TRBJ2-1,TRBV5-4,ASSSLAGTYNEQF
TRBJ1-2,TRBV11-2,ASSLGGRGPMGIGYT
TRBJ1-1,TRBV3-1/TRBV3-2,ASSPNPDREAF
TRBJ1-1,TRBV7-2,ASSLTPILRDTEAF
TRBJ1-3,TRBV11-2,ASSPRNGNTIY
TRBJ2-7,TRBV18,ASSTGSSYEQY
TRBJ2-5,TRBV6-5,ASTLLGLSQETQY
TRBJ1-2,TRBV7-2,ASNPGGSYGYT
TRBJ1-5,TRBV30,AWSVRAGNQPQH
TRBJ1-1,TRBV19,ASSISDRGAF
TRBJ2-7,TRBV30,AWDASGKEQY
TRBJ1-6,TRBV25-1,ASRQGVFSPLH
TRBJ2-5,TRBV19,ASSTSGQTQETQY
TRBJ1-2,TRBV3-1/TRBV3-2,ASSQSSYGYT
TRBJ1-1,TRBV7-2,ASSAHGQGVTEAF
TRBJ2-1,TRBV4-2,ASSQDPGTREQF
TRBJ1-1,TRBV12-5,ASGLSGDTEAF
TRBJ1-2,TRBV3-1/TRBV3-2,ASSLAGVDGYT
TRBJ2-3,TRBV4-1,ASSLEGGADTQY
TRBJ2-2,TRBV19,ASSAGTQTGELF
TRBJ1-5,TRBV6-5,ASRGRAGRNQPQH
TRBJ2-7,TRBV4-2,ASSQQREALYEQY
TRBJ1-5,TRBV21-1,ASSKVGPVEGNQPQH
TRBJ1-1,TRBV7-2,ASSLEVNKAF
TRBJ2-6,TRBV10-1,ASSGTSGSGANVLT
TRBJ1-1,TRBV12-3/TRBV12-4,ASRVANTEAF